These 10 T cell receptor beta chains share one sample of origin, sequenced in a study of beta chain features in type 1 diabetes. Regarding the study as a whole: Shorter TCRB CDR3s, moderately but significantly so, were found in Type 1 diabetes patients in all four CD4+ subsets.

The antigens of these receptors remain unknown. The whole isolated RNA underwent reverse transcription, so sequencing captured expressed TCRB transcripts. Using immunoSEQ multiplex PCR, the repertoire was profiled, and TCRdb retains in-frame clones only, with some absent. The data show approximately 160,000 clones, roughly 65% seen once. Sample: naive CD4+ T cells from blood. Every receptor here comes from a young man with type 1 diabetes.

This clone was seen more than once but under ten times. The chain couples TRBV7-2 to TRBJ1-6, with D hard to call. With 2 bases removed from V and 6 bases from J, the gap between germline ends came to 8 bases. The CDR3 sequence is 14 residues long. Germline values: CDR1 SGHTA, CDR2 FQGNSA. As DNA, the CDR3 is TGTGCCAGCAGCTTACTCTCGAGTAATTCACCCCTCCACTTT. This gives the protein CASSLLSSNSPLHF.

DNA of the CDR3: TGTGCCTGGGGGACAATAGGGATCAATGAGCAGTTCTTC. Residues: CAWGTIGINEQFF. The J gene is TRBJ2-1, the V gene TRBV30; tentative D call: TRBD1 (6 bases). Germline CDR1 reads GTSNPN; CDR2 reads SVGIG (reference sequence). V was trimmed by 5 bases and J by 6 bases, leaving 14 bases between them. The CDR3 covers 13 residues.

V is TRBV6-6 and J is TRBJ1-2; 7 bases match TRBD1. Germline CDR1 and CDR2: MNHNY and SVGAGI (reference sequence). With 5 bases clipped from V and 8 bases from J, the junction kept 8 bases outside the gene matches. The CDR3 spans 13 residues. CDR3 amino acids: CASSTGTDFGYTF. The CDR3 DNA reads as TGTGCCAGCAGTACCGGGACAGATTTCGGCTACACCTTC.

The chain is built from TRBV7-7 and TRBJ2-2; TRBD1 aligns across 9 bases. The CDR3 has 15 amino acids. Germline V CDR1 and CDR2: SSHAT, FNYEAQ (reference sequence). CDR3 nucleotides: TGTGCTACTACTCCCGGGACAGGGCACACCGGGGAGCTGTTTTTT. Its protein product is CATTPGTGHTGELFF.

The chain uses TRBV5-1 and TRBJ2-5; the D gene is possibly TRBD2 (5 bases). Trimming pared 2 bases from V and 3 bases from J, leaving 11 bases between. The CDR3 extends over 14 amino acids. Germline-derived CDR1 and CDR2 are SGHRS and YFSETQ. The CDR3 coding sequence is TGCGCCAGCAGCTTTGGCCGGGGTGAAGAGACCCAGTACTTC. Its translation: CASSFGRGEETQYF.

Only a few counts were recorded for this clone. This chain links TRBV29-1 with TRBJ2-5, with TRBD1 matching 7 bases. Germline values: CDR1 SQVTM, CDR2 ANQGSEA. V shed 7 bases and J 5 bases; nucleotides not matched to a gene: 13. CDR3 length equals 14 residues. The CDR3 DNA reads TGCAGCGCTACAATAACAGGGGTTCTCGAGACCCAGTACTTC. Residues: CSATITGVLETQYF.

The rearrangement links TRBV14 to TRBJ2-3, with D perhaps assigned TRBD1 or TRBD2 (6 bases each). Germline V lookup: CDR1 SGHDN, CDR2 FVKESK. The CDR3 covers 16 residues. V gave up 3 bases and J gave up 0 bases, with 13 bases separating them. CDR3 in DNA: TGTGCCAGCAGCCAGTCGGGGGCATGGAGCACAGATACGCAGTATTTT. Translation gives CASSQSGAWSTDTQYF. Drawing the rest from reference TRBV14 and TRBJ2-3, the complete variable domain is EAGVTQFPSHSVIEKGQTVTLRCDPISGHDNLYWYRRVMGKEIKFLLHFVKESKQDESGMPNNRFLAERTGGTYSTLKVQPAELEDSGVYFCASSQSGAWSTDTQYFGPGTRLTVL.

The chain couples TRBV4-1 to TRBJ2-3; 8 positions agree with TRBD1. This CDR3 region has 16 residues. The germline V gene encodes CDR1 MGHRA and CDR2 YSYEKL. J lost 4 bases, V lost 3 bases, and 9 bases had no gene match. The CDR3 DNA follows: TGCGCCAGCAGCCAGGGTGACAGGGGATTCCCAGATACGCAGTATTTT. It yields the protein CASSQGDRGFPDTQYF.

DNA of the CDR3: TGCGCCAGCAGCCCCGGACAGGGATGGAGCAATCAGCCCCAGCATTTT. Its protein is CASSPGQGWSNQPQHF. The chain has TRBV5-1 and TRBJ1-5, with 8 nucleotides matching TRBD1. Germline V CDR1 and CDR2: SGHRS, YFSETQ. The CDR3 loop spans 16 amino acids. Germline trimming cut 4 bases from V and 1 base from J; bases unmatched to any gene: 7.

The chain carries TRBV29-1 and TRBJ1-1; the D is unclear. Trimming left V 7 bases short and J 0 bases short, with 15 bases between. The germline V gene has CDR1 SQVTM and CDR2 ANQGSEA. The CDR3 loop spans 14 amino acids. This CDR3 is CSGADGVLNTEAFF. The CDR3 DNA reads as TGCAGCGGCGCTGACGGGGTATTGAACACTGAAGCTTTCTTT.